This TCR beta chain was sequenced in a study of blood T cell repertoires in COVID-19. Clones were sequenced by immunoSEQ multiplex PCR, and TCRdb holds only the in-frame ones, with some missing. The table records about 73,000 clones, roughly 89% of them present only once. The V and J ends lost 2 bases and 2 bases, in that order; junction bases with no gene match: 5. Germline V lookup: CDR1 LNHDA, CDR2 SQIVND (reference sequence). The CDR3 contains 17 residues. The TCR was taken from an elderly man with acute or convalescent COVID-19. Sample: peripheral blood. The chain carries TRBV19 and TRBJ2-7; 14 bases fit TRBD2. CDR3 sequence: CASSIRGLAGDPYEQYF. The CDR3 nucleotides read TGTGCCAGTAGTATAAGGGGACTAGCGGGAGACCCCTACGAGCAGTACTTC.